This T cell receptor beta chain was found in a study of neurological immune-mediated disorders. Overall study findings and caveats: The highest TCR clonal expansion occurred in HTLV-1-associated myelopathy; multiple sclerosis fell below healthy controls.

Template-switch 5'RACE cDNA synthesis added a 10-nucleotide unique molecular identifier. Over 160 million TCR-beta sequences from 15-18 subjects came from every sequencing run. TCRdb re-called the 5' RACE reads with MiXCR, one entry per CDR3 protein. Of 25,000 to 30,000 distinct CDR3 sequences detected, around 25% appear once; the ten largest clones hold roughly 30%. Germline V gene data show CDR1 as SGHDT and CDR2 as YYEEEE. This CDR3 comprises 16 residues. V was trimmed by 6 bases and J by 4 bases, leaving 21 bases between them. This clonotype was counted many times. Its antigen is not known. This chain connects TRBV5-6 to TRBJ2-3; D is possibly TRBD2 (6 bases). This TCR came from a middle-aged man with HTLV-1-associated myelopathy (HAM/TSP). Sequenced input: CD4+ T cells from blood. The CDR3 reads CASNGPGLGGADTQYF. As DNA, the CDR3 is TGTGCCAGCAACGGGCCGGGACTCGGTGGAGCAGATACGCAGTATTTT.